The 10 T cell receptor beta chains below all came from one sample that was sequenced in a study of control samples from healthy donors and cancer patients. Clones were read by immunoSEQ multiplex PCR, and TCRdb kept only the in-frame ones, dropping some. The sample has fewer than 200,000 clones, 85% to 90% seen once. What was sequenced was blood. The receptors stem from a woman in her 50s in good health.

The V gene is TRBV10-3, the J gene TRBJ1-2, with D possibly TRBD1 on 5 matching bases. This CDR3 region has 13 residues. V lost 6 bases and J lost 7, with 15 bases in between. The germline gives CDR1 ENHRY, CDR2 SYGVKD. CDR3 DNA sequence: TGTGCCATCAGCGCCCGACAAGGGGCTGGCTACACCTTC. Protein: CAISARQGAGYTF.

This chain joins TRBV29-1 and TRBJ2-3; D may be TRBD1 (5 bases). V shed 4 bases and J shed 6 bases, with 17 bases lying between them. The length of the CDR3 is 14 residues. Germline values: CDR1 SQVTM, CDR2 ANQGSEA. The CDR3 region has the DNA TGCAGCGTTGGAATTATGTGGGCAGGGGATACGCAGTATTTT. It encodes CSVGIMWAGDTQYF.

The count of this clone is one. This chain joins TRBV20-1 and TRBJ2-7; the match to TRBD1 covers 9 bases. Germline V gives CDR1 DFQATT, CDR2 SNEGSKA (reference sequence). The CDR3 spans 11 residues. The CDR3 is CRGGQGSEQYF. The CDR3 nucleotides are TGCAGGGGGGGACAGGGCTCCGAGCAGTACTTC.

This sequence joins TRBV11-2 and TRBJ2-1; 9 nucleotides match TRBD2. The germline gives CDR1 SGHAT, CDR2 FQNNGV. After removal of 2 bases from V and 9 bases from J, the junction contained 8 bases not matched to a gene. CDR3 size: 15 residues. CDR3 sequence (DNA): TGTGCCAGCAGCTTAAAAGCGGGAGGCTTCGCTGAGCAGTTCTTC. Its protein product is CASSLKAGGFAEQFF. Full variable domain (missing parts from reference TRBV11-2 and TRBJ2-1): EAGVAQSPRYKIIEKRQSVAFWCNPISGHATLYWYQQILGQGPKLLIQFQNNGVVDDSQLPKDRFSAERLKGVDSTLKIQPAKLEDSAVYLCASSLKAGGFAEQFFGPGTRLTVL.

This clone has only a few counts. The chain links TRBV27 to TRBJ1-2, with D possibly being TRBD1 (5 bases). This CDR3 contains 13 residues. Trimming removed 0 bases from V and 3 bases from J, with 5 bases in between. CDR1 is MNHEY and CDR2 is SMNVEV in the germline V gene (reference sequence). The CDR3 reads CASSLSGDYGYTF. As DNA, the CDR3 is TGTGCCAGCAGTTTATCAGGGGACTATGGCTACACCTTC.

V and J are TRBV7-8 and TRBJ2-4; D gene ambiguous. This CDR3 region has 15 residues. The V gene's germline CDR1 is SGHVS and CDR2 FQNEAQ. Trimming cost V 4 bases and J 1 base, with 11 bases left between them. As DNA, the CDR3 is TGTGCCAGCAGCTCAGCAGGATCGGCCAAAAACATTCAGTACTTC. Translating it yields CASSSAGSAKNIQYF.

The V gene is TRBV19, the J gene TRBJ1-6; D not resolved. The CDR3 covers 15 residues. Per germline, CDR1 LNHDA and CDR2 SQIVND (reference sequence). V was pared by 6 bases and J by 1 base, with 10 bases between. The CDR3 DNA reads TGTGCCAGTAGGGAGCGGCGATCCTATAATTCACCCCTCCACTTT. This encodes CASRERRSYNSPLHF.

The V gene is TRBV29-1, the J gene TRBJ2-5, with 12 nucleotides matching TRBD1. The junction had 3 bases not matched to a gene; V was cut back by 5 bases and J by 5 bases. This CDR3 comprises 13 residues. Germline CDR1 is SQVTM and CDR2 is ANQGSEA. The CDR3 nucleotides read TGCAGCGTTCGGGGACAGGGGGCCGAGACCCAGTACTTC. Translation: CSVRGQGAETQYF.

The chain uses TRBV27 and TRBJ2-2; no reliable D call. Trimming cost V 2 bases and J 0 bases, with 7 bases left between them. The CDR3 has 15 amino acids. The germline V gene encodes CDR1 MNHEY and CDR2 SMNVEV (reference sequence). CDR3 DNA sequence: TGTGCCAGCAGTTTAGGTGTTACGAACACCGGGGAGCTGTTTTTT. This sequence encodes CASSLGVTNTGELFF.

The V and J genes are TRBV28 and TRBJ1-5, with D perhaps matching TRBD1 (5 bases). Trimming pared 3 bases from V and 7 bases from J, leaving 16 bases between. CDR3 length: 15 amino acids. The germline V gene has CDR1 MDHEN and CDR2 SYDVKM. CDR3: CASSFRVSKVQPQHF. The CDR3, as DNA: TGTGCCAGCAGTTTCAGGGTATCGAAGGTACAGCCCCAGCATTTT.